One sample yielded the 31 T cell receptor beta chains listed below, sequenced in a study of T-cell memory formation after mild COVID-19. TCRdb used MiXCR to reprocess the 5' RACE reads, holding one entry per CDR3 protein. The sample comprises around 340,000 distinct CDR3 sequences, 20% to 25% of which are singletons, and around 12% rests with the top ten. Sequencing was carried out using PBMCs or a T cell subset sorted from them (not recorded which). These receptors were taken from an adult woman who had mild COVID-19 (a few samples of this study predate the infection). Cell type and time point are not known.

CDR3 DNA sequence: TGTGCCAGCAGCCCCCCCTTGTTGGGGTATGGCTACACCTTC. It is translated as CASSPPLLGYGYTF. The gene calls are TRBV4-2 and TRBJ1-2; D uncertain. CDR1 and CDR2 from the germline V gene are LGHNA and YNFKEQ. V lost 4 bases to trimming and J lost 5 bases, with 14 bases between them. This CDR3 is 14 amino acids long.

This clonotype was seen more than once but under ten times. J is TRBJ1-2 and V is TRBV5-6; maybe TRBD1 (5 bases). The CDR3 is 15 residues long. Germline V gives CDR1 SGHDT, CDR2 YYEEEE. The ends were cut back, 0 bases at V and 8 bases at J, with 17 bases in the middle. CDR3 DNA: TGTGCCAGCAGCTTGGCCCTGATAGGGGAAGAAGGCTACACCTTC. Translating gives CASSLALIGEEGYTF.

This clonotype has just a few counts. J is TRBJ2-4 and V is TRBV11-1; 8 bases line up with TRBD1. Unmatched junction bases numbered 12, after V lost 4 bases and J lost 1 base. The CDR3 contains 18 residues. Germline assignment: CDR1 SGHAT and CDR2 FQDESV (reference sequence). In DNA form, the CDR3 reads TGTGCCAGCAGCTCCGATGCCGGGCAGGGGGCTGCCAAAAACATTCAGTACTTC. Translation gives CASSSDAGQGAAKNIQYF.

This clonotype was found once. The V and J genes are TRBV7-8 and TRBJ2-7; 11 bases line up with TRBD1. The CDR3 covers 16 residues. CDR1 SGHVS and CDR2 FQNEAQ come from the germline V gene. V lost 3 bases and J lost 4; bases outside the gene matches: 8. CDR3 residues: CASSLTIGTGGYEQYF. For the CDR3, the DNA is TGTGCCAGCAGCTTGACCATCGGGACAGGGGGTTACGAGCAGTACTTC.

The gene calls are TRBV4-1 and TRBJ2-5; TRBD2 might be the D (5 bases). Per the germline V gene, CDR1 is MGHRA and CDR2 is YSYEKL. CDR3 length equals 13 residues. V lost 1 base, J lost 5 bases, and 8 bases lay in between. The CDR3 sequence: CASSQVPGETQYF. The DNA for the CDR3 is TGCGCCAGCAGCCAAGTGCCGGGGGAGACCCAGTACTTC.

The chain carries TRBV4-3 and TRBJ2-3; 14 bases fit TRBD2. Germline CDR1 and CDR2: LGHNA and YSLEER. J gave up 6 bases and V 4 bases, and 6 bases lay outside the gene matches. The CDR3 loop spans 16 amino acids. The CDR3 reads CASSPGTSGSWDTQYF. In DNA form, the CDR3 reads TGCGCCAGCAGCCCCGGGACTAGCGGGAGTTGGGATACGCAGTATTTT.

This chain links TRBV9 with TRBJ2-7; D may be TRBD1 or TRBD2 (5 bases each). Germline loops: CDR1 SGDLS, CDR2 YYNGEE. Trimming removed 3 bases at V and 10 bases at J, with 29 bases between. CDR3 length: 17 residues. CDR3 bases: TGTGCCAGCAGCGCAGTTGTGGGGCGGACTTACAGCACCTGCCAGTACTTC. It specifies CASSAVVGRTYSTCQYF.

This rearrangement joins TRBV24-1 to TRBJ1-5, with 8 bases aligning to TRBD1. Germline loops: CDR1 KGHDR, CDR2 SFDVKD. The length of the CDR3 is 16 residues. V was pared by 4 bases and J by 7 bases, with 11 bases of the junction left unmatched. CDR3 sequence: CATSDSDRAWVQPQHF. For the CDR3, the DNA is TGTGCCACCAGTGACTCGGACAGGGCTTGGGTGCAGCCCCAGCATTTT.

This clonotype was observed a handful of times. The chain carries TRBV29-1 and TRBJ2-5, with 7 bases matching TRBD2. Germline CDR1 and CDR2: SQVTM and ANQGSEA. CDR3 length: 13 amino acids. Losses at the gene ends were 4 bases for V and 5 bases for J; bases not matched to a gene: 7. The CDR3, as DNA: TGCAGCGTTGGCCGGGACTACGCGGAGACCCAGTACTTC. It specifies CSVGRDYAETQYF.

CDR3 sequence: CASSFMEAGELFF. For the CDR3, the DNA is TGTGCCAGCAGCTTCATGGAGGCCGGGGAGCTGTTTTTT. The J gene is TRBJ2-2, the V gene TRBV7-2, with D tentatively TRBD2 (5 bases). This CDR3 is 13 amino acids long. Germline-derived CDR1 and CDR2 are SGHTA and FQGNSA. Deletions cut 3 bases from V and 6 bases from J, with 8 bases between.

This chain connects TRBV4-3 to TRBJ2-1, with unresolved D. CDR3 length: 16 amino acids. With 0 bases removed from V and 2 bases from J, the gap between germline ends came to 11 bases. CDR1 and CDR2 from the germline V gene are LGHNA and YSLEER. The chain's CDR3 is CASSQDGTGPYNEQFF. For the CDR3, the DNA is TGCGCCAGCAGCCAAGATGGAACGGGTCCCTACAATGAGCAGTTCTTC.

J is TRBJ2-1 and V is TRBV7-9; no definite D call. Trimming removed 2 bases at V and 7 bases at J, with 9 bases between. Germline V gene lookup returns CDR1 SEHNR and CDR2 FQNEAQ (reference sequence). The CDR3 is 13 amino acids. In DNA form, the CDR3 reads TGTGCCAGCAGCTTACGTTCGGTTAATGAGCAGTTCTTC. Its protein is CASSLRSVNEQFF.

The CDR3 sequence: CSVRTGTYEQFF. The DNA for the CDR3 is TGCAGCGTCAGGACGGGTACCTATGAGCAGTTCTTC. V usage is TRBV29-1 and J usage is TRBJ2-1; D is uncertain. This CDR3 has 12 amino acids. Germline loops: CDR1 SQVTM, CDR2 ANQGSEA. Trimming stripped 6 bases from V and 8 bases from J, with 14 bases between.

This chain uses TRBV12-3 or TRBV12-4 with TRBJ2-7; 9 bases are shared with TRBD2. The trim removed 1 base at V and 4 bases at J, leaving 5 bases unmatched. There are 15 residues in the CDR3. CDR3 sequence (DNA): TGTGCCAGCAGTTTAGATGCGGGGGGGAGGTACGAGCAGTACTTC. Its protein is CASSLDAGGRYEQYF.

The V and J genes are TRBV5-1 and TRBJ2-3; 7 bases agree with TRBD2. V lost 4 bases and J lost 0; bases outside the gene matches: 11. The CDR3 has 17 amino acids. Germline assignment: CDR1 SGHRS and CDR2 YFSETQ. Here the CDR3 DNA reads TGCGCCAGCAGCCGGACCGGCCTAGCGGTTAGCACAGATACGCAGTATTTT. It translates to CASSRTGLAVSTDTQYF.

In its sample, this clonotype was seen a few times. The gene calls are TRBV7-9 and TRBJ2-1; 12 nucleotides match TRBD2. CDR1 is SEHNR and CDR2 is FQNEAQ in the germline V gene (reference sequence). J lost 8 bases, V lost 1 base, and 3 bases had no gene match. The CDR3 sequence is 15 residues long. CDR3 bases: TGTGCCAGCAGCTTAGGGACTAGCGGGACAGATGAGCAGTTCTTC. Translated, it gives CASSLGTSGTDEQFF.

In this sample, this clonotype turned up a few times. The DNA of the CDR3 is TGTGCCAGCAGCTCCGGACAGATAGCTAACTATGGCTACACCTTC. Amino acid sequence: CASSSGQIANYGYTF. The chain recombines TRBV7-9 with TRBJ1-2; possibly TRBD1 for D (6 bases). V was clipped by 4 bases and J by 0 bases, with 12 bases between them. The CDR3 runs 15 residues. The germline gives CDR1 SEHNR, CDR2 FQNEAQ (reference sequence).

This chain links TRBV24-1 with TRBJ2-1; perhaps TRBD2 as D (6 bases). The CDR3 has 15 residues. Trimming removed 5 bases from V and 3 bases from J, with 13 bases in between. The germline gives CDR1 KGHDR, CDR2 SFDVKD. The chain's CDR3 is CATSGRGLGYNEQFF. CDR3 bases: TGTGCCACCAGTGGCCGGGGGTTGGGCTACAATGAGCAGTTCTTC.

This clonotype occurred a few times. The chain couples TRBV7-3 to TRBJ2-1, with 10 bases matching TRBD2. The V and J ends lost 0 bases and 4 bases, in that order; junction bases with no gene match: 9. Germline assignment: CDR1 SGHTA and CDR2 FQGTGA. CDR3 size: 18 residues. The CDR3 here is CASSLTGGVLAGYNEQFF. In DNA form, the CDR3 reads TGTGCCAGCAGCTTAACGGGGGGAGTACTAGCGGGGTACAATGAGCAGTTCTTC.

The rearrangement links TRBV7-2 to TRBJ2-1; TRBD1 agrees at 8 bases. V shed 5 bases, J shed 4 bases, and the junction held 10 bases outside the gene matches. The CDR3 runs to 16 residues. Germline V gene data show CDR1 as SGHTA and CDR2 as FQGNSA. In DNA form, the CDR3 reads TGTGCCAGCAGCAAACAGGGGGGACAAGGGTACAATGAGCAGTTCTTC. Its translation: CASSKQGGQGYNEQFF.

This clonotype was seen a handful of times. J is TRBJ1-1 and V is TRBV24-1; 8 bases map to TRBD1. CDR1 KGHDR and CDR2 SFDVKD come from the germline V gene. This CDR3 has 14 amino acids. V trimming: 4 bases; J trimming: 4 bases; junction bases outside the gene matches: 4. The CDR3: CATSDRGRSTEAFF. The DNA for the CDR3 is TGTGCCACCAGTGACAGGGGGCGTAGCACTGAAGCTTTCTTT.

This clonotype was counted a few times. The V gene is TRBV7-2, the J gene TRBJ2-1; D might be TRBD1 (6 bases). There are 15 residues in the CDR3. V dropped 2 bases and J dropped 6 bases, with 14 bases sitting between them. Germline CDR1 reads SGHTA; CDR2 reads FQGNSA. CDR3 nucleotide sequence: TGTGCCAGCAGCTTAACTGGGGGCCAAAGCAATGAGCAGTTCTTC. It yields the protein CASSLTGGQSNEQFF.

This clonotype was seen many times. V gene TRBV11-2 combines with J gene TRBJ2-7; D may be TRBD1 or TRBD2 (7 bases each). The CDR3 loop spans 15 amino acids. The V and J ends lost 4 bases and 1 base respectively, with 14 bases between them. Germline loops: CDR1 SGHAT, CDR2 FQNNGV. Here the CDR3 reads CASSSAGQPSYEQYF. CDR3 coding DNA: TGTGCCAGCAGCTCAGCGGGACAGCCTTCCTACGAGCAGTACTTC.

The chain recombines TRBV10-3 with TRBJ2-7, with D tentatively TRBD1 or TRBD2 (5 bases each). Germline V gene sequence: CDR1 ENHRY, CDR2 SYGVKD. The CDR3 has 15 amino acids. V shed 10 bases and J shed 3 bases, with 22 bases lying between them. CDR3 nucleotides: TGTGCCACCCGGGACGACACCATCCCGAACTACGAGCAGTACTTC. Its protein product is CATRDDTIPNYEQYF.

This clonotype was recorded at least ten times. This rearrangement joins TRBV12-3 or TRBV12-4 to TRBJ2-7; no definite D call. This CDR3 is 12 amino acids long. V gave up 4 bases and J gave up 3 bases, with 7 bases separating them. The CDR3 DNA reads as TGTGCCAGCAGTTCGGACGGCTACGAGCAGTACTTC. Encoded protein: CASSSDGYEQYF.

This clonotype was counted only a few times. This sequence joins TRBV7-6 and TRBJ2-2; 7 bases match TRBD1. V lost 4 bases to trimming and J lost 0 bases; unmatched junction nucleotides: 2. Germline values: CDR1 SGHVS, CDR2 FNYEAQ. There are 15 residues in the CDR3. The CDR3 nucleotides read TGTGCCAGCAGCTCGGACAGGACGAACACCGGGGAGCTGTTTTTT. Amino acid sequence: CASSSDRTNTGELFF.

This clonotype was seen only a few times. The chain links TRBV20-1 to TRBJ1-5, with 7 bases lining up with TRBD1. Germline values: CDR1 DFQATT, CDR2 SNEGSKA (reference sequence). The CDR3 runs 14 residues. V gave up 1 base and J gave up 6 bases; unmatched junction bases: 6. The CDR3 nucleotides read TGCAGTGCTAGAGGGGGCAGGGGGGGTCAGCCCCAGCATTTT. Amino acid sequence: CSARGGRGGQPQHF.

The chain is built from TRBV12-3 or TRBV12-4 and TRBJ1-2; D remains ambiguous. This CDR3 has 12 residues. V gave up 4 bases and J gave up 7 bases, with 10 bases separating them. CDR3 residues: CASSSELGGYTF. Here the CDR3 DNA reads TGTGCCAGCAGTTCGGAGCTGGGTGGCTACACCTTC.

V and J are TRBV20-1 and TRBJ1-1; D is uncertain. This CDR3 has 11 amino acids. V was shortened by 6 bases and J by 8 bases, with 13 bases between the two germline ends. Germline CDR1 and CDR2: DFQATT and SNEGSKA (reference sequence). The CDR3 is CSAKGISEAFF. The CDR3, as DNA: TGCAGTGCCAAGGGTATCTCCGAAGCTTTCTTT.

This sequence joins TRBV4-1 and TRBJ2-3; either TRBD1 or TRBD2 may fit D (5 bases each). The CDR3 is 20 residues long. Germline V gene sequence: CDR1 MGHRA, CDR2 YSYEKL. V was pared by 4 bases and J by 2 bases, with 28 bases between. The CDR3 here is CASSPVTSIAWGTNTDTQYF. The CDR3 region has the DNA TGCGCCAGCAGCCCAGTAACGTCGATTGCATGGGGGACGAACACAGATACGCAGTATTTT.

This clonotype was detected only a few times. The chain has TRBV30 and TRBJ2-1; D is ambiguous. The CDR3 is 12 residues long. Deletions cut 2 bases from V and 8 bases from J, with 10 bases between. Germline V gives CDR1 GTSNPN, CDR2 SVGIG (reference sequence). The CDR3 loop reads CAWSPNADEQFF. CDR3 DNA: TGTGCCTGGAGTCCCAATGCGGATGAGCAGTTCTTC.